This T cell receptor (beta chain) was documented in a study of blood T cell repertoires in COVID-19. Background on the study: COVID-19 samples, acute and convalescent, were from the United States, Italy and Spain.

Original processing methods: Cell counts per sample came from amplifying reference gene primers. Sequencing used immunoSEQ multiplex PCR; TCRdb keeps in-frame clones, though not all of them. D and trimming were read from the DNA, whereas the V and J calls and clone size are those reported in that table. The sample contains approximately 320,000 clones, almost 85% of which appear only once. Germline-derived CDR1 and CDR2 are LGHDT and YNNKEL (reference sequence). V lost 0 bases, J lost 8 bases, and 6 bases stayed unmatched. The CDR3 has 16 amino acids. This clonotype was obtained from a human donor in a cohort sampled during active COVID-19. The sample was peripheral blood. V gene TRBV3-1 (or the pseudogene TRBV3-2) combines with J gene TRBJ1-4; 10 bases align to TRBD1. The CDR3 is CASSQDLATGGEKLFF. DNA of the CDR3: TGTGCCAGCAGCCAAGATCTCGCGACAGGGGGCGAAAAACTGTTTTTT.